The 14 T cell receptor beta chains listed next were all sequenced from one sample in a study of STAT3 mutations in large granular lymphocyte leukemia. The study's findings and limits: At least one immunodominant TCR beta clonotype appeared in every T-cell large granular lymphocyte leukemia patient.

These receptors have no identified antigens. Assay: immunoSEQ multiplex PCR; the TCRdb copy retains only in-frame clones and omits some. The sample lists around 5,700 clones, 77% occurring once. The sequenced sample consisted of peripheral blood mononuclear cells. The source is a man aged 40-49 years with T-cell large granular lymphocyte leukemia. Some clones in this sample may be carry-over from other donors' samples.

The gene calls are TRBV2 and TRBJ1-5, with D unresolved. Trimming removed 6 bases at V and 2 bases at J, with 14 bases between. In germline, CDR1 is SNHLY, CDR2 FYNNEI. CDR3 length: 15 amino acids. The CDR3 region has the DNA TGTGCCAGCAGAGAGTTGGGGTATGGCAATCAGCCCCAGCATTTT. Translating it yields CASRELGYGNQPQHF.

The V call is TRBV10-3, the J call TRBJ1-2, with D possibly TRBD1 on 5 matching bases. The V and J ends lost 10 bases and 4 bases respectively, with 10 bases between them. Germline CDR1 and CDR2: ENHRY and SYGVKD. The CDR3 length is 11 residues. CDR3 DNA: TGTGCCACCGAGGGGTCCTATGGCTACACCTTC. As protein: CATEGSYGYTF.

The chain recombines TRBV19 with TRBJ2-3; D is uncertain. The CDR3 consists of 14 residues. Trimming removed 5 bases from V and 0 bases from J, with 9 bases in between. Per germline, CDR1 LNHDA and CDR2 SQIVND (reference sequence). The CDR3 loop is CASSVRFSTDTQYF. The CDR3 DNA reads TGTGCCAGTAGTGTCCGTTTCAGCACAGATACGCAGTATTTT.

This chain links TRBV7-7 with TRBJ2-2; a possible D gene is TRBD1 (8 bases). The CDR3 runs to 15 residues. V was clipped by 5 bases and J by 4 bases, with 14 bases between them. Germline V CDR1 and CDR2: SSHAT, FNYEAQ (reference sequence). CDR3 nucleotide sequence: TGTGCCAGCAGCCTGGGGGGGACAGGCACCGGGGAGCTGTTTTTT. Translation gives CASSLGGTGTGELFF. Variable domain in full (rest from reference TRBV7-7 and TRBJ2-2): GAGVSQSPRYKVTKRGQDVTLRCDPISSHATLYWYQQALGQGPEFLTYFNYEAQPDKSGLPSDRFSAERPEGSISTLTIQRTEQRDSAMYRCASSLGGTGTGELFFGEGSRLTVL.

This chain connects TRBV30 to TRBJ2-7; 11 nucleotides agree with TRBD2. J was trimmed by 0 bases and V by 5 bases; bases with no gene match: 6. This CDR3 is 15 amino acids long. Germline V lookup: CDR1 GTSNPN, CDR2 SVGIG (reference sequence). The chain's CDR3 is CAWGQLAGASYEQYF. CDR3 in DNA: TGTGCCTGGGGGCAACTAGCGGGGGCCTCCTACGAGCAGTACTTC.

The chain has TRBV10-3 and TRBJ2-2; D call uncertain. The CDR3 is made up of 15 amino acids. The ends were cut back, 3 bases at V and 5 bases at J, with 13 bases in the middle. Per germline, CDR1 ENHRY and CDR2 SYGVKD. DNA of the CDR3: TGTGCCATCAGTGAAATCCAATTAGGGACCGGGGAGCTGTTTTTT. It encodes CAISEIQLGTGELFF.

CDR3 sequence: CASRQTPGQGACGANVLTF. CDR3 DNA sequence: TGTGCAAGTCGCCAAACCCCGGGACAGGGGGCGTGTGGGGCCAACGTCCTGACTTTC. The rearrangement links TRBV12-2 to TRBJ2-6; the table assigns TRBD1, which was not confirmed against the DNA. TRBV12-2 is noted as a pseudogene. CDR3 length: 19 amino acids.

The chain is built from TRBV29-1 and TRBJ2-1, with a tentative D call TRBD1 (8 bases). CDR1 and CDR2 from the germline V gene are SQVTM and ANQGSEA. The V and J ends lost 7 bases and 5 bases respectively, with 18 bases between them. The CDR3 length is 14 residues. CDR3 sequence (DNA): TGCAGCGGAAACAGGGGGGGAAGGAACAATGAGCAGTTCTTC. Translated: CSGNRGGRNNEQFF.

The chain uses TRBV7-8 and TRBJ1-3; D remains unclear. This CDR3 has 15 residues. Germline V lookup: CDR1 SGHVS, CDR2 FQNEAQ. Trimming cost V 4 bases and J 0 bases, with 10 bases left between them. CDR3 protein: CASSSSQSSGNTIYF. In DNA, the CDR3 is TGTGCCAGCAGCTCTTCTCAGAGCTCTGGAAACACCATATATTTT.

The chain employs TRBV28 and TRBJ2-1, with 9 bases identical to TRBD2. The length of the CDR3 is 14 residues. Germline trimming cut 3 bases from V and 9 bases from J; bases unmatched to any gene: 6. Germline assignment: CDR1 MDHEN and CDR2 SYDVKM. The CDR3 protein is CASSLSSGTAEQFF. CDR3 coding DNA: TGTGCCAGCAGTTTGTCTAGCGGGACGGCTGAGCAGTTCTTC.

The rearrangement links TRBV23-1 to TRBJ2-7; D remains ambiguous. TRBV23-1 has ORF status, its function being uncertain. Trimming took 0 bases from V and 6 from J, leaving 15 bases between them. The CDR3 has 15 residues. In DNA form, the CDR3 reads TGCGCCAGCAGTCAATCGTGCCAGAGACTCCTCGAGCAGTACTTC. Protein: CASSQSCQRLLEQYF.

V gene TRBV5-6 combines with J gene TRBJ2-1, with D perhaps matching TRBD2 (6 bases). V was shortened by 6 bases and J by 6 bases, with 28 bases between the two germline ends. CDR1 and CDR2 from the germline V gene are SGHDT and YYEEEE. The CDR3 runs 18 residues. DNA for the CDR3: TGTGCCAGCACCCACCGGAGCCCTAGGAGGGCAGCGCGCAATGAGCAGTTCTTC. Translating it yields CASTHRSPRRAARNEQFF.

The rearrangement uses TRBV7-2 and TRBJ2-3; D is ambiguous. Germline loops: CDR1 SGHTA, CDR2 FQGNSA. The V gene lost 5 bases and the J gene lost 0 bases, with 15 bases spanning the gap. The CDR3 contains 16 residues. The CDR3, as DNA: TGTGCCAGCAGCCGACCTCAGGTCCCCAGCACAGATACGCAGTATTTT. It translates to CASSRPQVPSTDTQYF.

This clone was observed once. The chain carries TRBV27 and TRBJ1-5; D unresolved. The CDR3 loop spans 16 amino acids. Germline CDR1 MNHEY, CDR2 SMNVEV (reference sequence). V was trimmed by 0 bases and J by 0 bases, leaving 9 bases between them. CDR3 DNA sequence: TGTGCCAGCAGTTTATCGATCGCCTATAGCAATCAGCCCCAGCATTTT. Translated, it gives CASSLSIAYSNQPQHF.